These 2 T cell receptor beta chains share one sample of origin, sequenced in a study of blood T cell repertoires in COVID-19. Assay: immunoSEQ multiplex PCR; the TCRdb copy retains only in-frame clones and omits some. The data hold tens of thousands of clones, with 88% observed a single time. What was sequenced was peripheral blood. These receptors came from a man over 45 with active COVID-19.

The CDR3: CASSLQNSPLHF. CDR3 nucleotides: TGTGCCAGCAGTTTACAAAATTCACCCCTCCACTTT. The rearrangement uses TRBV27 and TRBJ1-6; D unresolved. The V and J ends lost 2 bases and 7 bases respectively, with 3 bases between them. Germline V gene data show CDR1 as MNHEY and CDR2 as SMNVEV (reference sequence). This CDR3 has 12 amino acids.

This clone was found once. J is TRBJ2-3 and V is TRBV5-6, with 7 nucleotides matching TRBD1. Looked up from germline, CDR1 is SGHDT and CDR2 is YYEEEE. The CDR3 is 15 residues long. V shed 3 bases and J 0 bases; nucleotides not matched to a gene: 4. This chain's CDR3 is CASSSPGQSTDTQYF. The CDR3 coding sequence is TGTGCCAGCAGCTCTCCGGGACAGAGCACAGATACGCAGTATTTT.